This T cell receptor beta chain was recovered during a study of T-cell reconstitution after alpha-beta-depleted transplantation in children (dated by TCRdb to the mid-2010s). Regarding the complete study: Using TCR repertoire profiling, the study followed T-cell immune reconstitution in a quantitative way in children after TCRalphabeta/CD19-depleted allogeneic hematopoietic cell transplantation. What the work shows at the level of the full study, not this receptor alone: About two months after transplant, the apparently early recovery of alphabetaT-cell counts reportedly depended on just several hundred clones that had expanded rapidly and came from non-depleted graft cells. Over the following months the frequencies of hyperexpanded clones went down, and after one year T-cell counts and TCRbeta diversity were mostly credited to newly produced T cells. The high TCRbeta diversity at day 60 in some patients was ascribed to recipient T cells and intrathymic progenitors that had survived conditioning.

The method behind the library was PCR. Sequencing took place on an Illumina HiSeq 2500. To normalize quantification of the TCRbeta repertoire, the TCR libraries were built with molecular barcoding that relied on unique molecular identifiers. The public reads were reanalyzed by TCRdb: fastp trimming at Q25, MiXCR alignment, in-frame beta chains only. Entries are consolidated by CDR3 protein sequence, retaining the most common genes and DNA. This sample gives nearly 20,000 distinct CDR3 sequences in total; 10% to 15% of them show up just once. The ten most abundant clones make up around 36% of the sample. The table lists this clonotype with many counts. Its antigen remains unidentified. The input lacks base qualities; no much larger clone sits a single base away. CDR1 and CDR2 are read off the germline V gene as MNHEY and SVGAGI. V is clipped by 2 bases and J by 4 bases, and the sequence between their germline boundaries is 8 bases long. Counted from cysteine to phenylalanine, this CDR3 has 14 amino acids. CDR3 DNA only is kept here, 42 bases in frame from base 1.

Taken with the paper, the label for time point translates to: day 60 (about 2 months) after transplantation. The treatment or condition label corresponds to: allogeneic hematopoietic cell transplantation with graft depleted of TCRalphabeta T cells and CD19 B cells. The children who served as transplant recipients had been given grafts of TCRalphabeta/CD19-depleted allogeneic hematopoietic cells. The chain employs TRBV6-5 and TRBJ2-2, with no D gene named confidently. This clonotype was obtained from a female patient between 2 and 15 years old who had a stem cell transplant for congenital amegakaryocytic thrombocytopenia, so the T cells may come from the graft donor. This material consisted of PBMCs, mostly from graft donor cells, taken 60 days after TCRalphabeta/CD19-depleted stem cell transplant. CDR3 region: CASSYDTTTGELFF. The bases are TGTGCCAGCAGTTACGACACCACCACCGGGGAGCTGTTTTTT.